This T cell receptor (beta chain) comes out of a study of T cell responses to AZD1222 COVID-19 vaccine. Findings and limits, study-wide: The study identified only a handful of AZD1222 recipients as seropositive at baseline. Sampling that yielded the repertoires occurred only after the peak T cell response.

CDR1 is KGHSH and CDR2 is LQKENI in the germline V gene. CDR3 length: 15 amino acids. With 2 bases removed from V and 2 bases from J, the gap between germline ends came to 9 bases. TCRdb's copy holds only in-frame clones and misses some; the assay was immunoSEQ multiplex PCR. Of 95,000 to 150,000 clones in the sample, around nine tenths were seen once. Of note for this clone: No antigen is known for it. The identical CDR3 is also encoded by other nucleotide sequences in the sample.

Sequencing was performed on peripheral blood, taken on day 0 of AZD1222 vaccination. This receptor was obtained from an adult in good health. J is TRBJ2-2 and V is TRBV18; D is possibly TRBD1 (5 bases). CDR3 DNA sequence: TGTGCCAGCTCACCAGGGCAGGGCAACACCGGGGAGCTGTTTTTT. This translates into CASSPGQGNTGELFF.